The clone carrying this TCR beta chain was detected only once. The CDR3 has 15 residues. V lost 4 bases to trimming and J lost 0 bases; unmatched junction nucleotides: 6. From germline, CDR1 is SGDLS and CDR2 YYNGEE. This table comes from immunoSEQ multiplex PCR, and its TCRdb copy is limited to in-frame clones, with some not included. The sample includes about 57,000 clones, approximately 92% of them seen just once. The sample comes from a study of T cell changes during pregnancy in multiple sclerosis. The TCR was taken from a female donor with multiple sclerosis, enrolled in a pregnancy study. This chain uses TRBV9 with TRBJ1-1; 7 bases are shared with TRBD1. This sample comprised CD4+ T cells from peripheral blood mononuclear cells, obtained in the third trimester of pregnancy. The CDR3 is CASSTTGLMNTEAFF. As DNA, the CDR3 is TGTGCCAGCAGCACGACAGGGCTAATGAACACTGAAGCTTTCTTT.